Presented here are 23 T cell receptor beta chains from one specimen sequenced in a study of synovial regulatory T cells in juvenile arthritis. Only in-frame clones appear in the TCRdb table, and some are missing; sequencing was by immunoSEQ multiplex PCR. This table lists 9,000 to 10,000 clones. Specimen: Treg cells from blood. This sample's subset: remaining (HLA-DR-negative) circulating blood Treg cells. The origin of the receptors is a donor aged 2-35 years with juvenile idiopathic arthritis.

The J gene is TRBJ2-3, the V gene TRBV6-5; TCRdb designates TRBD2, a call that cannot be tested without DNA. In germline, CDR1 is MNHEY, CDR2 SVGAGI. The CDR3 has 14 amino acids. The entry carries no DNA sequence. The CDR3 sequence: CASSYGRGADTQYF.

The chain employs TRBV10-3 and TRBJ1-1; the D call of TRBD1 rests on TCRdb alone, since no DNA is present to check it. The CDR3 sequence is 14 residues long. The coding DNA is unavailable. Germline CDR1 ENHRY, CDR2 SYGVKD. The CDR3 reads CATSRRQGGTEAFF.

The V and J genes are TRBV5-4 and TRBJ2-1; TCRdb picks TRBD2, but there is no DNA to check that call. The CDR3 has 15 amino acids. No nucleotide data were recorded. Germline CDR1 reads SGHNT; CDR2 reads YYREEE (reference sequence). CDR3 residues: CASSWRGVTYNEQFF. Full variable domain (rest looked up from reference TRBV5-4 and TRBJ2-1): ETGVTQSPTHLIKTRGQQVTLRCSSQSGHNTVSWYQQALGQGPQFIFQYYREEENGRGNFPPRFSGLQFPNYSSELNVNALELDDSALYLCASSWRGVTYNEQFFGPGTRLTVL.

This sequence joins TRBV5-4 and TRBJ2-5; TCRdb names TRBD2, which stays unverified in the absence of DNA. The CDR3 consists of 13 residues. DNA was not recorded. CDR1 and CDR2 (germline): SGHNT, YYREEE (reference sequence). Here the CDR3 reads CASSFGGEETQYF.

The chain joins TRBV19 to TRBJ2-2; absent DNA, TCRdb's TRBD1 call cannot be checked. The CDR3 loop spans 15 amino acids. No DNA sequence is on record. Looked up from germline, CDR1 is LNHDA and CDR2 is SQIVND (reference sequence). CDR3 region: CASSSQGARTGELFF.

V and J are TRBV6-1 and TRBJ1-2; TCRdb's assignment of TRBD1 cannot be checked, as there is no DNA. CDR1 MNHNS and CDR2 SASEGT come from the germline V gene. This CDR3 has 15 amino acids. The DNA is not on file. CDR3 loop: CASRPNSKGNYGYTF.

CDR3 residues: CASSLEFTYEQYF. The chain couples TRBV5-6 to TRBJ2-7. The V gene's germline CDR1 is SGHDT and CDR2 YYEEEE. The CDR3 extends over 13 amino acids. No nucleotide data were recorded.

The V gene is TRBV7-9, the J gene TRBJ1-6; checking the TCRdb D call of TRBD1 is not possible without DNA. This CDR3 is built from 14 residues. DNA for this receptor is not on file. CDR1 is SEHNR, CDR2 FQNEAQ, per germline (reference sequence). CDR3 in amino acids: CASSPGQGDSPLHF.

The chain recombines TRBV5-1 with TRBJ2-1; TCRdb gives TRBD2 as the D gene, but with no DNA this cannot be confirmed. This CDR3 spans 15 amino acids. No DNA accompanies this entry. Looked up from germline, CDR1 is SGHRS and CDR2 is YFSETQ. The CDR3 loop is CASSLTRSSYNEQFF.

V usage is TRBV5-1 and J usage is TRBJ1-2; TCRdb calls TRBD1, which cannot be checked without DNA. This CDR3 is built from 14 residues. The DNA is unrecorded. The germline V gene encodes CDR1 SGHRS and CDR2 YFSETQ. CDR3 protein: CASSPAGTGRGYTF.

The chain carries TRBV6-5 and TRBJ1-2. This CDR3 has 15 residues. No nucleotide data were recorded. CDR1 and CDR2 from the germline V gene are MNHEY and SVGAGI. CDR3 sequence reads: CASRRAGAAVGGYTF.

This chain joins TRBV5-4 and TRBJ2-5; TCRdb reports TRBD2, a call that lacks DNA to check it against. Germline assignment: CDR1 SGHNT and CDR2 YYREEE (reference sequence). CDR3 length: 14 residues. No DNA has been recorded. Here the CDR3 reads CASSRTSGAATQYF.

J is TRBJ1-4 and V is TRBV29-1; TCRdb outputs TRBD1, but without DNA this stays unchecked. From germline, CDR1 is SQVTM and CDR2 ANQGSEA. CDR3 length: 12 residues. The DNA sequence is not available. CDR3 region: CSAGLSNEKLFF.

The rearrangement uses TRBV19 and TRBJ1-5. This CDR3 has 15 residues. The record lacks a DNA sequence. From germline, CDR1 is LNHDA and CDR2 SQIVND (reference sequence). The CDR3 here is CASSFTPGRNQPQHF.

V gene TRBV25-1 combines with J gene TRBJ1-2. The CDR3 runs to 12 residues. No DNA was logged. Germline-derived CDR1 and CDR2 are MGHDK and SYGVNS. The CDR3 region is CASSEYPYGYTF.

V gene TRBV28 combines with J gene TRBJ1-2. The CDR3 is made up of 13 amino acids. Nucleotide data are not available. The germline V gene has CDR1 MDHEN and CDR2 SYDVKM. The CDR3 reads CASRGWGEDGYTF.

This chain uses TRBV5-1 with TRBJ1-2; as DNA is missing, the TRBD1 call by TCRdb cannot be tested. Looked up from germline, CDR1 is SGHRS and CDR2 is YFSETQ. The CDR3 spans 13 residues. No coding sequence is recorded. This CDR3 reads CASSRTGVEGYTF. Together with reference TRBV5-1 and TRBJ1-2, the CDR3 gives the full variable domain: KAGVTQTPRYLIKTRGQQVTLSCSPISGHRSVSWYQQTPGQGLQFLFEYFSETQRNKGNFPGRFSGRQFSNSRSEMNVSTLELGDSALYLCASSRTGVEGYTFGSGTRLTVV.

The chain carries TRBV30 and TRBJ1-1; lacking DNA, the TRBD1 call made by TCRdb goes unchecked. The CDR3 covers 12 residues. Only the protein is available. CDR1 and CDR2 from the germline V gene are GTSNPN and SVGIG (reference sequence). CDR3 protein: CAWRVGASEAFF.

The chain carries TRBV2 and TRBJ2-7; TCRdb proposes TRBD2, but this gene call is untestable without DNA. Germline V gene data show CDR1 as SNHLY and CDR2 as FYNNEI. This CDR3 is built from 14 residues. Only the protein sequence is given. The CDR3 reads CASTPGLDVYEQYF.

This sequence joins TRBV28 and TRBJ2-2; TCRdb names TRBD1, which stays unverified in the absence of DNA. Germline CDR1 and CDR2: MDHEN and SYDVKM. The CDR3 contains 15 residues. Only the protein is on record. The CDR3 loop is CASSEAGTGTGELFF.

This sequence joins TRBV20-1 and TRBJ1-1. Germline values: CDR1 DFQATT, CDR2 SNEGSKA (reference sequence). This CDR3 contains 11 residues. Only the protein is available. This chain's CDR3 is CSAPRDQEAFF.

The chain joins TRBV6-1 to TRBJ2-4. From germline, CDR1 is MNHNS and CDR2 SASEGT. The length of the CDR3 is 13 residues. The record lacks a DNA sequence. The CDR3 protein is CASSRNVGNIQYF.

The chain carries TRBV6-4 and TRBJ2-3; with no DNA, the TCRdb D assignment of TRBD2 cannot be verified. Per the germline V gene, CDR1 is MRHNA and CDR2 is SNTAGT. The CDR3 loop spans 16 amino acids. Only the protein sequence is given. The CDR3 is CASSARLAGGPDTQYF.